These T cell receptor beta chains were read from a single sample in a study of cytomegalovirus exposure and HLA in healthy donors. The data were produced by immunoSEQ multiplex PCR, yet TCRdb's version contains in-frame clones alone and is incomplete. The sample contains 100,000 to 150,000 clones, about 90% of which appear only once. Sequenced: PBMCs. The receptors derive from a young man in good health and CMV-seronegative. Both conserved end residues are part of each CDR3. A D gene is named only where the DNA matches it firmly.

TRBD1	TRBV27	TRBJ2-1	TGTGCCAGCAGTTCCCTTACCTATCCGGGACAGGTCATCAATGAGCAGTTCTTC	CASSSLTYPGQVINEQFF
TRBD2	TRBV7-7	TRBJ2-5	TGTGCTAGCAGCCTAGGGCGGGGGGATCAGGAGACCCAGTACTTC	CASSLGRGDQETQYF
-	TRBV9	TRBJ2-7	TGTGCCAGCAGCGCCACAGGGACCTACGAGCAGTACTTC	CASSATGTYEQYF
-	TRBV18	TRBJ1-4	TGTGCCAGCTCTTCCGGAGGGGTCGAAAAACTGTTTTTT	CASSSGGVEKLFF
TRBD2	TRBV6-1	TRBJ2-7	TGTGCCAGCAGTGTTTCGCCAGGACTAGCGGGCTACGAGCAGTACTTC	CASSVSPGLAGYEQYF
TRBD1	TRBV7-2	TRBJ1-6	TGTGCCAGCAGCCCGACAGGGTCCAGCTCCTATAATTCACCCCTCCACTTT	CASSPTGSSSYNSPLHF
-	TRBV11-2	TRBJ2-7	TGTGCCAGCAGCCCGAGGGTGGCGGCATACGAGCAGTACTTC	CASSPRVAAYEQYF
-	TRBV10-2	TRBJ1-1	TGCGCCAGCCGGGGAATTACAGGGCCCACTGAAGCTTTCTTT	CASRGITGPTEAFF
TRBD2	TRBV7-8	TRBJ2-1	TGTGCCAGCAGCTTCCAACGGGGGGAATTCTACGAGCAGTTCTTC	CASSFQRGEFYEQFF
-	TRBV19	TRBJ1-2	TGTGCCAGTAGTACCTTTACCGGGAGCAACTATGGCTACACCTTC	CASSTFTGSNYGYTF